The 31 T cell receptor beta chains below come from one sample, sequenced in a study of cytomegalovirus exposure and HLA in healthy donors. In the PCR, 60 Vbeta and 13 Jbeta primers were used. The method was immunoSEQ multiplex PCR; TCRdb's version includes in-frame clones alone and lacks a portion of them. The data show about 150,000 clones, 65% to 85% seen once. Input material: PBMCs. Every receptor here comes from a man aged 30-40 years in good health and CMV-seronegative.

The chain carries TRBV6-1 and TRBJ2-2; tentative D call: TRBD1 (6 bases). Germline values: CDR1 MNHNS, CDR2 SASEGT. The CDR3 length is 15 residues. V was trimmed by 2 bases and J by 4 bases, leaving 11 bases between them. The CDR3 DNA follows: TGTGCCAGCAGTGAACAGGGGCGACGCACCGGGGAGCTGTTTTTT. This codes for CASSEQGRRTGELFF.

V gene TRBV10-3 combines with J gene TRBJ2-5, with 7 bases fitting TRBD1. This CDR3 spans 17 amino acids. Germline CDR1 ENHRY, CDR2 SYGVKD. The junction had 11 bases not matched to a gene; V was cut back by 2 bases and J by 2 bases. The CDR3 DNA reads as TGTGCCATCAGTGAGAATCGACAGGGCTGGGAGCAAGAGACCCAGTACTTC. This gives the protein CAISENRQGWEQETQYF.

The V call is TRBV10-3, the J call TRBJ2-1; weak D call: TRBD2 (5 bases). The V gene's germline CDR1 is ENHRY and CDR2 SYGVKD. The CDR3 has 15 amino acids. V lost 6 bases and J 0 bases, leaving 12 bases between the germline ends. Here the CDR3 DNA reads TGTGCCATCAGCCAAGCGGAGAGCTCCTACAATGAGCAGTTCTTC. As protein: CAISQAESSYNEQFF.

The chain employs TRBV28 and TRBJ2-7, with 12 bases identical to TRBD2. V lost 2 bases to trimming and J lost 10 bases; unmatched junction nucleotides: 6. CDR3 size: 14 residues. CDR1 MDHEN and CDR2 SYDVKM come from the germline V gene. The CDR3 nucleotides are TGTGCCAGCAGTTTAACGACTAGCGGGAGACGTCAGTACTTC. It encodes CASSLTTSGRRQYF.

This clone was found a few times. The chain joins TRBV20-1 to TRBJ1-1; 7 bases agree with TRBD1. This CDR3 comprises 11 residues. Germline V CDR1 and CDR2: DFQATT, SNEGSKA (reference sequence). V lost 3 bases, J lost 8 bases, and 3 bases stayed unmatched. The CDR3 DNA is TGCAGTGCTAGGGGACAGCGAGAAGCTTTCTTT. Translated, it gives CSARGQREAFF.

The chain links TRBV29-1 to TRBJ2-2, with a tentative D call TRBD2 (6 bases). The V end lost 4 bases, the J end lost 1 base, and 7 bases lay between the germline ends. Germline CDR1 is SQVTM and CDR2 is ANQGSEA. The CDR3 loop spans 13 amino acids. The CDR3 region has the DNA TGCAGCGTTGGGCGGGAGAACACCGGGGAGCTGTTTTTT. It yields the protein CSVGRENTGELFF.

The chain couples TRBV30 to TRBJ1-2, with 9 nucleotides matching TRBD1. Trimming cost V 4 bases and J 2 bases; bases outside gene matches: 5. CDR3 size: 14 residues. The V gene's germline CDR1 is GTSNPN and CDR2 SVGIG (reference sequence). The CDR3 loop is CAWITTGGNYGYTF. CDR3 nucleotide sequence: TGTGCCTGGATCACGACAGGGGGGAACTATGGCTACACCTTC.

This chain uses TRBV7-2 with TRBJ2-7; maybe TRBD2 (5 bases). Trimming shortened V by 5 bases and J by 0 bases, and 14 bases separated the two germline ends. The CDR3 length is 15 residues. Germline lookup yields CDR1 SGHTA and CDR2 FQGNSA. Here the CDR3 reads CASSRGPTSSYEQYF. The CDR3 coding sequence is TGTGCCAGCAGCCGGGGTCCGACGAGCTCCTACGAGCAGTACTTC.

The V gene is TRBV5-1, the J gene TRBJ2-3, with TRBD2 matching 12 bases. Germline V gene sequence: CDR1 SGHRS, CDR2 YFSETQ. This CDR3 has 16 residues. V trimming: 3 bases; J trimming: 0 bases; junction bases outside the gene matches: 2. CDR3: CASSSLAGGSTDTQYF. CDR3 sequence (DNA): TGCGCCAGCAGCTCCCTAGCGGGAGGGAGCACAGATACGCAGTATTTT.

This rearrangement joins TRBV7-2 to TRBJ2-3; 10 bases align to TRBD2. V trimming: 3 bases; J trimming: 5 bases; junction bases outside the gene matches: 5. The CDR3 covers 15 residues. CDR1 and CDR2 from the germline V gene are SGHTA and FQGNSA. CDR3 sequence (DNA): TGTGCCAGCAGCTTCCAGCGGGGGGGCCTAGATACGCAGTATTTT. It yields the protein CASSFQRGGLDTQYF.

The count of this clone is one. The V and J genes are TRBV28 and TRBJ1-5; 7 positions agree with TRBD1. Unmatched junction bases numbered 14, after V lost 7 bases and J lost 5 bases. The CDR3 runs to 16 residues. Germline loops: CDR1 MDHEN, CDR2 SYDVKM. CDR3 sequence reads: CASTSFRDSTDQPQHF. The CDR3 coding sequence is TGTGCCAGCACTTCCTTTCGGGACAGTACGGATCAGCCCCAGCATTTT.

The sample holds a few counts of this clone. The chain has TRBV15 and TRBJ2-2; 7 bases align to TRBD2. The CDR3 extends over 18 amino acids. V dropped 0 bases and J dropped 3; count of bases not matched to a gene: 10. The germline gives CDR1 LNHNV, CDR2 YYDKDF (reference sequence). Here the CDR3 DNA reads TGTGCCACCAGCAGAGATATCTCGGCGGGAGAGGACACCGGGGAGCTGTTTTTT. Residues: CATSRDISAGEDTGELFF.

The J gene is TRBJ2-7, the V gene TRBV9; 7 nucleotides agree with TRBD1. This CDR3 region has 12 residues. V lost 3 bases to trimming and J lost 6 bases; unmatched junction nucleotides: 3. Germline V lookup: CDR1 SGDLS, CDR2 YYNGEE. The DNA for the CDR3 is TGTGCCAGCAGCGCAAACAGGGGCGAGCAGTACTTC. Translated, it gives CASSANRGEQYF.

CDR3 bases: TGTGCCAGCAGCAGACAGGCTTCTAGCAATCAGCCCCAGCATTTT. It translates to CASSRQASSNQPQHF. The chain carries TRBV5-5 and TRBJ1-5; TRBD1 is a possible D gene (6 bases). The CDR3 runs to 15 residues. Trimming took 4 bases from V and 0 from J, leaving 11 bases between them. Germline CDR1 reads SGHKS; CDR2 reads YYEKEE (reference sequence).

This chain connects TRBV28 to TRBJ1-4; TRBD1 agrees at 7 bases. The J segment lost 3 bases and the V segment lost 6 bases, leaving 10 bases of the junction unmatched. From germline, CDR1 is MDHEN and CDR2 SYDVKM. The CDR3 consists of 16 residues. CDR3 coding DNA: TGTGCCAGCAGCGGGGCCAACAGGGGTCCTAATGAAAAACTGTTTTTT. This encodes CASSGANRGPNEKLFF.

This chain links TRBV11-2 with TRBJ1-2; D may be TRBD1 (5 bases). The CDR3 has 15 amino acids. Germline assignment: CDR1 SGHAT and CDR2 FQNNGV. Trimming shortened V by 5 bases and J by 4 bases, and 17 bases separated the two germline ends. CDR3 DNA sequence: TGTGCCAGCAGCGACTCTATAAGGGGAGGCTATGGCTACACCTTC. This codes for CASSDSIRGGYGYTF.

This chain links TRBV15 with TRBJ1-1, with D possibly matching TRBD1 (5 bases). Germline values: CDR1 LNHNV, CDR2 YYDKDF (reference sequence). There are 13 residues in the CDR3. Between the trimmed V and J ends, which lost 0 bases and 4 bases, there was a span of 6 bases. The CDR3 DNA reads as TGTGCCACCAGCAGAGATGACAGCACTGAAGCTTTCTTT. This codes for CATSRDDSTEAFF. The full variable domain, in which reference TRBV15 and TRBJ1-1 provide the parts outside the CDR3, is DAMVIQNPRYQVTQFGKPVTLSCSQTLNHNVMYWYQQKSSQAPKLLFHYYDKDFNNEADTPDNFQSRRPNTSFCFLDIRSPGLGDTAMYLCATSRDDSTEAFFGQGTRLTVV.

Written as DNA, the CDR3 is TGTGCCAGCAGCCACCTTTGGGGCCCCCAAGAGACCCAGTACTTC. This codes for CASSHLWGPQETQYF. This chain uses TRBV28 with TRBJ2-5, with D possibly TRBD1 on 5 matching bases. Germline values: CDR1 MDHEN, CDR2 SYDVKM. Trimming left V 6 bases short and J 1 base short, with 15 bases between. The CDR3 contains 15 residues.

This clone has more than one count but fewer than ten. Other DNA variants within this sample encode the same CDR3. The CDR3 is CASKQGADTEAFF. The CDR3 DNA reads TGTGCCTCCAAACAGGGGGCGGACACTGAAGCTTTCTTT. The rearrangement uses TRBV19 and TRBJ1-1; 9 bases fit TRBD1. Germline loops: CDR1 LNHDA, CDR2 SQIVND (reference sequence). The CDR3 length is 13 residues. V shed 11 bases, J shed 3 bases, and the junction held 7 bases outside the gene matches.

The chain employs TRBV6-6 and TRBJ2-7; TRBD2 matches at 12 bases. Per the germline V gene, CDR1 is MNHNY and CDR2 is SVGAGI (reference sequence). V shed 5 bases and J 2 bases; nucleotides not matched to a gene: 4. The CDR3 runs to 15 residues. CDR3 sequence reads: CASSPRLAGAYEQYF. Here the CDR3 DNA reads TGTGCCAGCAGTCCCCGACTAGCGGGGGCCTACGAGCAGTACTTC.

This chain joins TRBV9 and TRBJ1-1, with D possibly TRBD1 on 5 matching bases. This CDR3 spans 12 amino acids. Germline CDR1 and CDR2: SGDLS and YYNGEE. V was shortened by 0 bases and J by 8 bases, with 8 bases between the two germline ends. DNA for the CDR3: TGTGCCAGCAGCGTAGAAAGGGGAGAAGCTTTCTTT. It specifies CASSVERGEAFF.

The chain uses TRBV29-1 and TRBJ2-1; the match to TRBD2 covers 7 bases. Germline V gene sequence: CDR1 SQVTM, CDR2 ANQGSEA. The CDR3 extends over 15 amino acids. V was clipped by 7 bases and J by 9 bases; unmatched bases: 18. The CDR3 DNA sequence: TGCAGCGGGGAGGGGCAGGGCGGATGGGAAGGTGAGCAGTTCTTC. Amino acid sequence: CSGEGQGGWEGEQFF.

The V gene is TRBV25-1, the J gene TRBJ2-5; D is perhaps TRBD2 (6 bases). Germline assignment: CDR1 MGHDK and CDR2 SYGVNS. The germline V and J ends were trimmed by 6 bases and 1 base, with 12 bases remaining between them. The CDR3 sequence is 14 residues long. The CDR3 coding sequence is TGTGCCAGCAGCGGAGGGGACCCCCAAGAGACCCAGTACTTC. Its translation is CASSGGDPQETQYF.

The chain has TRBV6-5 and TRBJ2-3; D perhaps matches TRBD1 (6 bases). The CDR3 runs 14 residues. Germline CDR1 reads MNHEY; CDR2 reads SVGAGI. V was shortened by 6 bases and J by 2 bases, with 12 bases between the two germline ends. The CDR3 DNA follows: TGTGCCAGCAGACAGGGCCAGCTCACAGATACGCAGTATTTT. This encodes CASRQGQLTDTQYF.

In this sample, this clone turned up a few times. V usage is TRBV15 and J usage is TRBJ2-1; maybe TRBD2 (5 bases). Germline CDR1 is LNHNV and CDR2 is YYDKDF (reference sequence). Trimming took off 0 bases at V and 10 bases at J, with 13 bases between the two ends. This CDR3 is built from 14 residues. CDR3 sequence reads: CATSRDLGRGEQFF. DNA of the CDR3: TGTGCCACCAGCAGAGATCTCGGCCGAGGGGAGCAGTTCTTC.

This clone has a single count. CDR3 sequence: CASQRGKDTQYF. CDR3 sequence (DNA): TGTGCCAGTCAACGAGGCAAAGATACGCAGTATTTT. The rearrangement uses TRBV28 and TRBJ2-3; D is uncertain. Trimming pared 9 bases from V and 5 bases from J, leaving 12 bases between. The CDR3 extends over 12 amino acids. Germline assignment: CDR1 MDHEN and CDR2 SYDVKM.

The chain couples TRBV11-2 to TRBJ1-2; 8 bases align to TRBD1. The CDR3 spans 14 residues. Germline values: CDR1 SGHAT, CDR2 FQNNGV. V lost 3 bases and J lost 4; bases outside the gene matches: 4. The CDR3 region is CASSFRDRGYGYTF. The CDR3 bases are TGTGCCAGCAGCTTCCGAGACAGGGGCTATGGCTACACCTTC.

This chain uses TRBV6-1 with TRBJ2-5; 7 positions agree with TRBD1. V shed 6 bases and J 1 base; nucleotides not matched to a gene: 5. The CDR3 spans 14 residues. Germline V gene sequence: CDR1 MNHNS, CDR2 SASEGT. The DNA of the CDR3 is TGTGCCAGCAGACTCGACAGGGTCCAAGAGACCCAGTACTTC. Translating it yields CASRLDRVQETQYF.

In this sample, this clone turned up a few times. This sequence joins TRBV5-4 and TRBJ1-2; D is perhaps TRBD1 (5 bases). CDR3 length: 15 amino acids. Looked up from germline, CDR1 is SGHNT and CDR2 is YYREEE (reference sequence). V lost 4 bases to trimming and J lost 8 bases, with 21 bases between them. DNA of the CDR3: TGTGCCAGCAGCCCTTCGGGGGGGGGACGGGGCGGCTACACCTTC. This sequence encodes CASSPSGGGRGGYTF.

This clone appeared a few times. This rearrangement joins TRBV6-1 to TRBJ2-3, with 12 bases that match TRBD2. CDR1 is MNHNS, CDR2 SASEGT, per germline. J gave up 7 bases and V 7 bases, and 9 bases lay outside the gene matches. This CDR3 is 15 amino acids long. This chain's CDR3 is CASTSSGLAGNTQYF. The CDR3 coding sequence is TGTGCCAGCACCTCCTCAGGACTAGCGGGAAATACGCAGTATTTT.

The chain links TRBV11-3 to TRBJ1-2; D gene unclear. Germline CDR1 SGHNT, CDR2 YENEEA. The V gene lost 0 bases and the J gene lost 1 base, with 6 bases spanning the gap. The CDR3 covers 14 residues. The CDR3 loop is CASSLDILNYGYTF. The CDR3 coding sequence is TGTGCCAGCAGCTTAGACATACTTAACTATGGCTACACCTTC. Combining the CDR3 with reference TRBV11-3 and TRBJ1-2 gives the whole variable domain EAGVVQSPRYKIIEKKQPVAFWCNPISGHNTLYWYLQNLGQGPELLIRYENEEAVDDSQLPKDRFSAERLKGVDSTLKIQPAELGDSAVYLCASSLDILNYGYTFGSGTRLTVV.